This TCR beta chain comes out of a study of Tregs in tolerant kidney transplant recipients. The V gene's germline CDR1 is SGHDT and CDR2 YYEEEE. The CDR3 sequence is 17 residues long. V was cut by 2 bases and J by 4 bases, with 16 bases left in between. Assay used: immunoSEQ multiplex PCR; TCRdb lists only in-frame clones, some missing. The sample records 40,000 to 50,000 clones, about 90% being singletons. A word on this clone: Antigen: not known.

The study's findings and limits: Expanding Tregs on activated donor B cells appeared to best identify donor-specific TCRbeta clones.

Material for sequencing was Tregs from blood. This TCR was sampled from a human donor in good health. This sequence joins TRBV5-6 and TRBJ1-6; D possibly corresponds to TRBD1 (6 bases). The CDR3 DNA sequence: TGTGCCAGCAGCTTTTTTGGGGACACGGCGTATAATTCACCCCTCCACTTT. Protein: CASSFFGDTAYNSPLHF.